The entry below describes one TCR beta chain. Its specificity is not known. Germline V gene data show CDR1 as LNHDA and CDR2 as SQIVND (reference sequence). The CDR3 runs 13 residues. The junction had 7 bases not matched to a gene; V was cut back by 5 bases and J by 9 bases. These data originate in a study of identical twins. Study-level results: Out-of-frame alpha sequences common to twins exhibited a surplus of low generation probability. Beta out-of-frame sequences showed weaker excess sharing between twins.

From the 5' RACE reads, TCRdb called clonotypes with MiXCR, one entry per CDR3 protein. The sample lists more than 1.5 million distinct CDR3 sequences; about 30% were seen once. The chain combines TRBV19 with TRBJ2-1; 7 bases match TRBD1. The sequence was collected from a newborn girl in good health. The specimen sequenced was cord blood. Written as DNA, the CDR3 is TGTGCCAGTAGTGGGCGACAGGGACGTGAGCAGTTCTTC. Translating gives CASSGRQGREQFF.